The rows below give T cell receptor beta chains drawn from one sample of a study of CD8+CD57+ T cells in acquired aplastic anemia. TCRdb independently ran MiXCR on the reads; one entry per CDR3 protein. The data hold about 40,000 distinct CDR3 sequences, with 63% observed a single time. The sequenced material came from sorted CD4+, CD8+, or CD8+CD57+ T cells (not recorded which) from PBMCs. These receptors all stem from a human donor with aplastic anemia. CDR3s include the opening cysteine and the closing phenylalanine or tryptophan. Each record gives: J gene, clone size, V gene, D gene, CDR3 DNA, CDR3 protein. D genes are given only for firm matches. The size of a clone is reported for some rows only, either as once, few or many, or as a class for expanded clones.

>TRBJ2-7|NA|TRBV7-9|TRBD1
TGTGCCAGCAGCCCGGGACAGGGTGTGGACGAGCAGTACTTC
CASSPGQGVDEQYF
>TRBJ1-2|many|TRBV29-1|TRBD1
TGCAGCGTCGGAGGACAGGGGAGAAACTATGGCTACACCTTC
CSVGGQGRNYGYTF
>TRBJ1-2|NA|TRBV6-1|TRBD1
TGTGCCAGCAGTGCGCCGGGACAGAGCATGTCCTATGGCTACACCTTC
CASSAPGQSMSYGYTF
>TRBJ2-7|NA|TRBV7-9|NA
TGTGCCAGCAGTTCTGGACTCGGCTACGAGCAGTACTTC
CASSSGLGYEQYF
>TRBJ2-5|many|TRBV20-1|NA
TGCAGTGCTAGAGATTTTGGGGGATCGGGGACCCAGTACTTC
CSARDFGGSGTQYF
>TRBJ1-3|NA|TRBV25-1|NA
TGTGCCAGCAGTGCAGGGGCTTCTGGAAACACCATATATTTT
CASSAGASGNTIYF
>TRBJ2-2|NA|TRBV10-1|TRBD2
TGCGCCAGCACTAGCGGGGCGACCACCGGGGAGCTGTTTTTT
CASTSGATTGELFF
>TRBJ2-3|once|TRBV10-3|NA
TGTGCCGTCCAAGCGTACAGCACAGATACGCAGTATTTT
CAVQAYSTDTQYF
>TRBJ2-7|many|TRBV6-6|NA
TGTGCCAGCAGCGTCTCCGGGACCCTCTCCTACGAGCAGTACTTC
CASSVSGTLSYEQYF
>TRBJ2-7|once|TRBV10-3|NA
TGTGCGGTTCGAGGCGGTTCCTACGAGCAGTACTTC
CAVRGGSYEQYF
>TRBJ2-7|NA|TRBV24-1|TRBD2
TGTGCCACCAGTGAGGGAGGGTCTCGTATTTACGAGCAGTACTTC
CATSEGGSRIYEQYF
>TRBJ1-1|NA|TRBV29-1|NA
TGCAGCGTTGAAGCAGGGTGGAGCACTGAAGCTTTCTTT
CSVEAGWSTEAFF
>TRBJ2-2|NA|TRBV25-1|TRBD1
TGTGCCAGCAGTGACTCGGGACAGGGCCTTACCGGGGAGCTGTTTTTT
CASSDSGQGLTGELFF
>TRBJ2-1|NA|TRBV7-6|TRBD1
TGTGCCAGCAGCTCGAGGACAGGGTTCGCCAATGAGCAGTTCTTC
CASSSRTGFANEQFF
>TRBJ1-6|NA|TRBV2|TRBD1
TGTGCCAGCAGTGGAATACGGGACAGGGGATCACCCCTCCACTTT
CASSGIRDRGSPLHF
>TRBJ2-1|NA|TRBV4-1|TRBD2
TGCGCCAGCAGCCCGGGACTAGCGGGAGAGAGCGAGCAGTTCTTC
CASSPGLAGESEQFF
>TRBJ1-5|NA|TRBV2|NA
TGTGCCAGCAGTTGGTCTCAGCTTAGCAATCAGCCCCAGCATTTT
CASSWSQLSNQPQHF
>TRBJ2-5|few|TRBV2|TRBD1
TGTGCCAGCGACAGGGTCGGAGGAGAGACCCAGTACTTC
CASDRVGGETQYF
>TRBJ1-1|NA|TRBV28|NA
TGTGCCAGCAGTTTAGGGGCGGTGAACACTGAAGCTTTCTTT
CASSLGAVNTEAFF
>TRBJ2-3|NA|TRBV2|TRBD1
TGTGCCAGCAGCTTAACAGGGGCGCTGGCAGATACGCAGTATTTT
CASSLTGALADTQYF
>TRBJ2-2|NA|TRBV10-3|NA
TGTGCCACTAGGAAAGGCACCGGGGAGCTGTTTTTT
CATRKGTGELFF
>TRBJ1-4|NA|TRBV5-1|NA
TGCGCCAGCAGCTTGGGGCATCGTAATGAAAAACTGTTTTTT
CASSLGHRNEKLFF
>TRBJ2-7|NA|TRBV7-9|NA
TGTGCCAGTAGTGCCACAGGCTACGAGCAGTACTTC
CASSATGYEQYF
>TRBJ2-5|NA|TRBV29-1|NA
TGCAGCGTTGATTTGGACAGCCGACAAGAGACCCAGTACTTC
CSVDLDSRQETQYF
>TRBJ1-2|NA|TRBV25-1|NA
TGTGCCAGCAGTGTCAGGGGCTATGGCTACACCTTC
CASSVRGYGYTF
>TRBJ1-5|NA|TRBV2|NA
TGTGCCAGCAGTGGACCGGACAGTACCCCCCATCAGCCCCAGCATTTT
CASSGPDSTPHQPQHF
>TRBJ2-7|few|TRBV7-9|NA
TGTGCCAGCACTGGTATGGACGAGCAGTACTTC
CASTGMDEQYF
>TRBJ2-1|NA|TRBV15|TRBD1
TGTGCCACCAGCAGAACGGTGGACAGGGCGAGGGGGAATGAGCAGTTCTTC
CATSRTVDRARGNEQFF
>TRBJ2-7|NA|TRBV7-8|NA
TGTGCCAGCAGCTACGAGAGCCGCTCCTACGAGCAGTACTTC
CASSYESRSYEQYF
>TRBJ1-2|NA|TRBV19|NA
TGTGCCAGTAGTGGCTATGGCTACACCTTC
CASSGYGYTF
>TRBJ1-6|NA|TRBV19|NA
TGTGCCAGTAGTGTACAGGGTTTGGTTTCACCCCTCCACTTT
CASSVQGLVSPLHF
>TRBJ2-1|NA|TRBV20-1|NA
TGCAGTGCTAGAGGGGCTGGGGGTGAGCAGTTCTTC
CSARGAGGEQFF
>TRBJ2-1|NA|TRBV2|NA
TGTGCCAGCAGTGAAGTGGGTGACCAGTACAATGAGCAGTTCTTC
CASSEVGDQYNEQFF
>TRBJ2-5|NA|TRBV20-1|NA
TGCAGTGCTGGTCTCGAGACCCAGTACTTC
CSAGLETQYF
>TRBJ2-3|many|TRBV9|TRBD2
TGTGCCAGCAGCGTAGCTACTAGCGGGGGGGCAGATACGCAGTATTTT
CASSVATSGGADTQYF
>TRBJ2-3|few|TRBV29-1|NA
TGCAGCGGAGAACCGACAGGCAATACGCAGTATTTT
CSGEPTGNTQYF
>TRBJ1-4|NA|TRBV18|NA
TGTGCCAGCTCACCACTCAGGACAACTAATGAAAAACTGTTTTTT
CASSPLRTTNEKLFF
>TRBJ2-1|NA|TRBV24-1|TRBD2
TGTGCCACCAGCGAGGGACTAGACTACAATGAGCAGTTCTTC
CATSEGLDYNEQFF
>TRBJ2-5|NA|TRBV10-2|TRBD2
TGTGCCAGCAGTTTAGCGGGGACTAGCGGGAGTAAGACCCAGTACTTC
CASSLAGTSGSKTQYF
>TRBJ2-7|NA|TRBV2|NA
TGTGCCAGCAGTTTATTCTCCACCTACGAGCAGTACTTC
CASSLFSTYEQYF
>TRBJ2-2|NA|TRBV29-1|TRBD1
TGCAGCGTGGGACAGGGGTACACCGGGGAGCTGTTTTTT
CSVGQGYTGELFF
>TRBJ2-2|NA|TRBV29-1|NA
TGCAGCGTTAGCACCGGGGAGCTGTTTTTT
CSVSTGELFF
>TRBJ2-3|NA|TRBV6-4|TRBD2
TGTGCCAGCAGTGACAGGGAGGGTAGGCGGACCTATACGCAGTATTTT
CASSDREGRRTYTQYF
>TRBJ1-5|NA|TRBV20-1|NA
TGCAGTGCTAGAGACAGAGGGGTGTTCAATCAGCCCCAGCATTTT
CSARDRGVFNQPQHF
>TRBJ2-7|NA|TRBV29-1|NA
TGCAGCGTTGGACGGGTTGCCTACGAGCAGTACTTC
CSVGRVAYEQYF
>TRBJ2-7|medium-sized|TRBV7-9|NA
TGTGCCAGCAGCCCCGGGACGGACTACGAGCAGTACTTC
CASSPGTDYEQYF
>TRBJ2-7|many|TRBV20-1|TRBD2
TGCAGTGCTAACGGGGGGGGGAGCGAGCAGTACTTC
CSANGGGSEQYF
>TRBJ1-1|NA|TRBV29-1|NA
TGCAGCGTTCTCAGGGCCATGAACACTGAAGCTTTCTTT
CSVLRAMNTEAFF
>TRBJ1-6|few|TRBV19|TRBD1
TGTGCCAGTAGTACGCAGGGACAGGGGAATTCACCCCTCCACTTT
CASSTQGQGNSPLHF
>TRBJ2-2|few|TRBV24-1|NA
TGTGCCACCAGTGACCAAGTTAGGGACACCGGGGAGCTGTTTTTT
CATSDQVRDTGELFF
>TRBJ1-1|NA|TRBV29-1|NA
TGCAGCGTAGACTGGAACACTGAAGCTTTCTTT
CSVDWNTEAFF
>TRBJ2-7|once|TRBV20-1|TRBD2
TGCAGTGCTAGAGATGAGACTAGCAGAGATAGCCCAGGATCCTACGAGCAGTACTTC
CSARDETSRDSPGSYEQYF
>TRBJ1-2|NA|TRBV7-9|NA
TGTGCCAGCAGCTCCCTCAGTGGCTACACCTTC
CASSSLSGYTF